This T cell receptor beta chain was identified during a study of Tregs in tolerant kidney transplant recipients (dated by TCRdb to between 2017 and 2020). With regard to the full study: TCRbeta sequencing was used in the study to identify donor-specific regulatory T cells before combined kidney and bone marrow transplantation, and the identified cells were then tracked after transplant. In 3 healthy controls, several methods of expanding Tregs specific for an allogeneic donor were compared by TCRbeta repertoire sequencing. Broader findings and caveats from the paper: Because the study included only a small number of patients, the results must be confirmed in larger populations and under other immunosuppression protocols. Expanding Tregs with activated donor B cells appeared to identify the most biologically relevant and donor-specific TCRbeta repertoire. Biological reproducibility was not directly addressed, though technical replication error appeared minimal.

For CDR1 and CDR2, the germline V gene (reference sequence) lists WNHNN and SYGVQD. V is pared back by 4 bases and J by 1 base, with 11 bases lying between the germline termini. Counted from cysteine to phenylalanine, this CDR3 has 14 amino acids. Only the CDR3 part of the read is kept: 42 bases, read in frame from the first base. This clone was detected a few times. Its specific antigen is unknown. No clone much larger than this one lies a single base away; base qualities are absent. Thawed PBMCs were FACS-sorted into unstimulated Tregs (CD4+CD25+CD127-), CD4+ non-Tregs (CD4+CD25-), CD4 cells and CD8 cells. Blood from healthy controls was obtained either as purchased buffy coats or from healthy volunteers. Healthy control blood was separated into PBMCs by Ficoll density gradient and cryopreserved, and patient PBMCs were collected both before and after transplant. For TCRbeta CDR3 sequencing, genomic DNA was extracted from sorted cells using the QIAGEN DNeasy Blood and Tissue Kit. Through immunoSEQ, high-throughput TCRbeta CDR3 sequencing was done commercially, including PCR amplification with internal controls and bias correction. Per the authors' processing: Unique productive TCRbeta sequences were defined by CDR3 nucleotide sequence where primers matched, otherwise by CDR3 amino acid sequence with Vbeta and Jbeta genes. To correct for sorting error, sequences found in more than one sorted population at a frequency ratio of 2:1 or less were discarded, and the remaining shared sequences were assigned to the population with the higher frequency. A sequence was defined as donor-reactive if the sequence was expanded at least 5-fold in CFSE-low cells compared with unstimulated cells and had a frequency of at least 0.01% in CFSE-low cells. Jensen-Shannon divergence, calculated on the top 100 TCRbeta sequences ranked by frequency, was used to quantify repertoire divergence. For samples with multiple sequencing runs, sorting error was corrected separately for each run before the runs were pooled. The table comes from immuneACCESS by way of TCRdb, which keeps in-frame sequences with V and J called. Part of the clones is missing from these tables; in studies checked, under half for an unresolved V gene and the rest for unknown reasons. V, J and clone size were drawn from that table, and D and trimming were deduced from the DNA. The sample profile shows 200,000 to 300,000 clones; roughly four fifths of them were found once. 0.64% of the sample is held by the ten biggest clonotypes.

This clonotype was obtained from a human donor in good health. The rearranged chain carries TRBV10-1 and TRBJ2-7, with the D gene too uncertain to name. The sequenced material came from CD4+ T cells from blood. The DNA sequence is TGCGCCAGCAGTGGGTCCTCCAATTCCTACGAGCAGTACTTC. This gives the protein CASSGSSNSYEQYF.